This T cell receptor (beta chain) was profiled in a study of blood T cell repertoires in COVID-19. Germline CDR1 and CDR2: ENHRY and SYGVKD. The CDR3 consists of 14 residues. V was shortened by 0 bases and J by 6 bases, with 9 bases between the two germline ends. Clones were sequenced by immunoSEQ multiplex PCR, and TCRdb holds only the in-frame ones, with some missing. The repertoire includes around 46,000 clones, 82% of them detected once, and approximately 7% sits in the top ten. The genes are TRBV10-3 and TRBJ1-5; no reliable D call. This receptor was obtained from a man aged 40-55 years with acute or convalescent COVID-19. The material sequenced was peripheral blood. Here the CDR3 reads CAISESIGVQPQHF. Here the CDR3 DNA reads TGTGCCATCAGTGAGTCGATCGGGGTTCAGCCCCAGCATTTT.